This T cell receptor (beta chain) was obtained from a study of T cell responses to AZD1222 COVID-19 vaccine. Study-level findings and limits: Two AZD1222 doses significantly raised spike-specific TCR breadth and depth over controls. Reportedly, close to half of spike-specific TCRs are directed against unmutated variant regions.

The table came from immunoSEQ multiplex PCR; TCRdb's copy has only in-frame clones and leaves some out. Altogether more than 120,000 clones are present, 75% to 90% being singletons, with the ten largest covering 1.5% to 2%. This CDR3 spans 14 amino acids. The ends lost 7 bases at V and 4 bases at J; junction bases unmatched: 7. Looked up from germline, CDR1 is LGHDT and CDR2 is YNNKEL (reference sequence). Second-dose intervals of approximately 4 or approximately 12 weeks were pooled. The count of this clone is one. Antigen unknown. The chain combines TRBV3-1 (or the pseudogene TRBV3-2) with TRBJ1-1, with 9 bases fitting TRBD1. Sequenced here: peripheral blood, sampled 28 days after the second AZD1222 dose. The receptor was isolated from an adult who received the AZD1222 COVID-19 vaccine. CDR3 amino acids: CASKTQTGGTEAFF. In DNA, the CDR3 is TGTGCCAGCAAGACACAGACAGGGGGCACTGAAGCTTTCTTT.